Listed here is a single TCR beta chain. In its sample, this clonotype was seen once. Its binding antigen is unknown. No clone much larger than this one lies a single base away; base qualities are absent. Single-read evidence is weak. Including cysteine and phenylalanine, the CDR3 has 14 amino acids. This entry keeps only the CDR3 DNA: 42 bases, framed from base 1. The trim is 5 bases for V and 5 bases for J, with a gap of 18 bases between the germline ends. CDR1 and CDR2, looked up from the germline V gene, are SQVTM and ANQGSEA. This specimen belongs to a study of regulatory T cells in long-lasting Graves disease listed by TCRdb under 2021. Background on the whole study: Newly diagnosed Graves' disease patients had taken antithyroid drugs for less than 3 months. Peripheral blood TCR sequencing and RNA sequencing compared persistent Graves' disease patients with newly diagnosed Graves' disease patients. The study was registered as a clinical trial and conducted in China. TCR sequencing covered approximately 13 persistent and roughly 20 newly diagnosed Graves' disease patients, 33 samples in total. The full study reports these points: TRBV28, TRBJ1-2 and TRBJ2-5 were preferentially used in persistent disease, while TRBV20-1 and TRBJ2-1 were favored in newly diagnosed disease. The authors acknowledged the small sample size as a limitation that may reduce accuracy. Lower TCR Shannon entropy and fewer highly expanded clones were observed in persistent Graves' disease patients than in newly diagnosed patients, which suggested clonal expansion. Because the primary lesion, thyroid tissue, could not be accessed, the study looked at peripheral blood alone. Patients with persistent disease shared more public clonotypes (about 2,500) than newly diagnosed patients did (about 1,000). Sequencing and analysis were restricted to the TCR beta chain.

Receptor libraries were prepared by multiplex PCR. The instrument given in TCRdb is Illumina HiSeq 4000. CDR3 regions were amplified by Arm-PCR with iRepertoire HTBI primers to construct TCR beta libraries. PCR products were gel purified before sequencing. The published analysis was carried out like this. Across samples, 60 to 70 TRBV and around 15 TRBJ segments were identified and used for gene usage analysis of CDR3 amino acid clonotypes. COPE and FqMerger were used to merge filtered high-quality paired reads into contigs. BLAST was used to align contigs to the IMGT TRBV, TRBD and TRBJ reference genes, and CDR3 was defined following IMGT. Any clonotype with a frequency above 0.1% was classified as a highly expanded clone. Shannon entropy was used to measure repertoire diversity, and the Gini coefficient was used to measure V-J evenness. Public clonotypes were defined as clonotypes shared by more than one individual. TCRdb took the public reads, trimmed them with fastp at Q25, ran MiXCR for clone calling and kept in-frame beta chains. Each CDR3 protein gets just one entry, which takes the most common genes and DNA from the rows behind it. Here the V and J calls rest on TCRdb's processing, not on the authors' analysis. The sample table lists 400,000 to 550,000 distinct CDR3 sequences, 16% of them with a count of one. The top ten clones comprise roughly 23% of the sample.

This specimen's time point label, per the study, means: newly diagnosed GD, antithyroid drugs for less than 3 months. For both TCR sequencing and RNA sequencing, RNA was extracted from PBMCs using TRIzol. The diagnosis of Graves' disease was made according to American Thyroid Association guidelines. Patients for the study were recruited at an endocrinology department in Xi'an, China. Each patient gave approximately 10 milliliters of peripheral blood, collected in an EDTA anticoagulant tube. Ficoll Paque Plus density gradient separation was used to isolate PBMCs, and no additional T cell sorting was done. An Agilent 2100 Bioanalyzer and agarose gel were used to check RNA quality, and a NanoDrop 2000 was used to measure RNA concentration. The same data also went into a second study, on T cells in Graves' hyperthyroidism and ophthalmopathy. As noted in the second study: A patient counted as having stable Graves' hyperthyroidism if no progression to ophthalmopathy occurred over 18 months of follow-up. Hyperthyroidism patients were aged 18 to 65 years and newly diagnosed, with disease duration of less than 2 months. The study excluded patients with uncontrolled infections, other autoimmune diseases, pregnancy or lactation. Diagnoses were based on clinical symptoms, serum thyroxine and TRAb, thyroid ultrasound and orbital computed tomography. The TCR CDR3 was subjected to a first round of RT-PCR using the HTBI primer set and the Qiagen OneStep RT-PCR kit. Blood samples also contained most of the expanded thyroid clonotypes (frequency above 0.001), which suggests that blood repertoires may reflect thyroid immune responses. A 13 V-J signature model separated ophthalmopathy from stable hyperthyroidism, with 87.88% sensitivity and about 81% specificity in cross-validation and 80%/75% in testing. In validation, the model predicted progression to ophthalmopathy a median of about 6.5 months before onset, with around 70% sensitivity and almost 75% specificity. A discovery cohort of 95 to 100 patients, about 44 with Graves' ophthalmopathy and over 55 with stable Graves' hyperthyroidism, was used to find distinguishing TCR V-J signatures. Prospective prediction of ophthalmopathy was tested in an independent validation cohort consisting of under 20 hyperthyroidism patients and some 15 patients who later progressed to ophthalmopathy. For training and testing, the 100 or so patients in the discovery cohort were randomly divided in a 7:3 ratio. Thyroid tissue and blood T-cell repertoires from about 6 Graves' hyperthyroidism patients were also compared in the study. After sampling, hyperthyroidism patients received methimazole starting at 30 mg daily, and ophthalmopathy patients received high-dose intravenous methylprednisolone. The libraries were constructed in a second round of multiplex PCR and then size-selected and purified. Paired-end sequencing of the libraries was performed with 100 bp reads on an Illumina HiSeq2000. SOAPnuke was used to process the raw data, removing reads that contained adapters or uncalled bases, had a mean Phred below 15, or lacked an exact match to the constant primer or identifier. High-quality paired reads were merged using COPE v1.2.5, and each unique nucleotide sequence was defined as a clonotype. Clonotypes were aligned to IMGT TRBV, TRBD and TRBJ reference segments using MiTCR v1.1. Analysis was restricted to V-J combinations with a frequency above 0.0001, which covered 98% to 99.2% of repertoires. The TCS score was defined as the ratio of F50 (clonal expansion) to E x V (chaos), calculated using BLOSUM62-based TCRdist between CDR3 peptides within each V-J. Welch's t-statistics and random forest reduced roughly 530 V-J features to roughly 13, which were used in a naive Bayes classifier (R e1071). No statistical method was used to fix the sample size in advance, and group allocation was not hidden from the investigators. According to the paper, TCR Vbeta CDR3 sequencing was carried out on approximately 140 peripheral blood samples, which came from fewer than 50 ophthalmopathy, about 75 hyperthyroidism and approximately 17 progressor patients.

This receptor was taken from a woman aged 18-29 years with Graves disease. Donor details come from another sample of the same person, matched by shared clones. The rearrangement combines TRBV29-1 with TRBJ1-1; TRBD1 could be the D gene, as 5 bases match. Sequences were derived from peripheral blood mononuclear cells (PBMCs), sampled at new diagnosis, from a patient treated with antithyroid drugs. In nucleotides, the sequence is TGCAGCGTTACACGGCTTAGGGGTCTGACTGAAGCTTTCTTT. This translates into CSVTRLRGLTEAFF.